This T cell receptor (beta chain) was obtained from a study of cytomegalovirus exposure and HLA in healthy donors. Repertoires were generated with immunoSEQ multiplex PCR, while TCRdb's copy carries only in-frame clones and drops some. The table has 100,000 to 150,000 clones, about 88% seen once. The CDR3 is 14 residues long. V lost 4 bases and J lost 1; bases outside the gene matches: 2. CDR1 is SGHRS and CDR2 is YFSETQ in the germline V gene. This clone has a handful of counts. This sequence joins TRBV5-1 and TRBJ1-1; 9 nucleotides agree with TRBD1. The sequence was collected from a man aged 25-45 years in good health and CMV-seronegative. Input material: PBMCs. CDR3 protein: CASSRGQGNTEAFF. CDR3 nucleotides: TGCGCCAGCAGCCGGGGACAGGGGAACACTGAAGCTTTCTTT.